The rows below give T cell receptor beta chains drawn from one sample of a study of glioma-infiltrating T cells after dendritic cell vaccination. TCRdb keeps only in-frame clones here, not all; method: immunoSEQ multiplex PCR. Seen here are tens of thousands of clones, roughly 85% observed once, and the top ten hold around 8.5%. This specimen consisted of blood, obtained after dendritic cell vaccination. The receptors were sampled from a human donor with glioblastoma. Both conserved end residues are part of each CDR3. D genes are given only for firm matches. Rows give clone size only sometimes, using once, few, many, or a class for an expanded clone.

NA	TRBV6-6	TRBJ1-2	NA	TGTGCCAGCAGTTACTCGAGGCCACAGGCCTACTATGGCTACACCTTC	CASSYSRPQAYYGYTF
NA	TRBV6-4	TRBJ2-1	TRBD1	TGTGCCAGCAGGGGGACAGGCAGGGTCTTC	CASRGTGRVF
NA	TRBV28	TRBJ2-7	NA	TGTGCCAGCAGTTTTCGCACAGAAAACTACGAGCAGTACTTC	CASSFRTENYEQYF
few	TRBV7-3	TRBJ2-2	TRBD2	TGTGCCAGCAGCTTAATCCCCGGACTAGCGGGAGGGACGAACACCGGGGAGCTGTTTTTT	CASSLIPGLAGGTNTGELFF
NA	TRBV14	TRBJ2-6	TRBD1	TGTGCCAGCAGCCAAGTTTTGACAGGGACCGGGGCCAACGTCCTGACTTTC	CASSQVLTGTGANVLTF
NA	TRBV5-6	TRBJ2-1	NA	TGTGCCAGCAGCCTGGTGGGGGGGCGGGGTTCCTACAATGAGCAGTTCTTC	CASSLVGGRGSYNEQFF
NA	TRBV7-3	TRBJ2-3	TRBD2	TGTGCCAGCAGCCTCTTAGCTAGCGGGGGGCCGACTAGCACAGATACGCAGTATTTT	CASSLLASGGPTSTDTQYF
NA	TRBV5-8	TRBJ2-7	NA	TGTGCCAGCGGTCCGACAGAAGATTACTACGAGCAGTACTTC	CASGPTEDYYEQYF
NA	TRBV10-3	TRBJ2-4	NA	TGTGCCATCAGTGATCGCGGGGAAAACATTCAGTACTTC	CAISDRGENIQYF
NA	TRBV2	TRBJ2-7	NA	TGTGCCAGCATCCCTCGGGCGGAAAAAGGGGCATACGAGCAGTACTTC	CASIPRAEKGAYEQYF
NA	TRBV6-5	TRBJ2-1	NA	TGTGCCAGCAGAGAAAGGGGGGGGGAGCAGTTCTTC	CASRERGGEQFF
few	TRBV9	TRBJ1-4	NA	TGTGCCAGCAGCGTAAGGGCAGGGGACGGTGAAAAACTGTTTTTT	CASSVRAGDGEKLFF
NA	TRBV29-1	TRBJ1-2	TRBD1	TGCAGCGCAGGGGGCGGACCTCTTGGCTACACCTTC	CSAGGGPLGYTF
NA	TRBV7-2	TRBJ1-3	NA	TGTGCCAGCAGGCCGTCCAGCTCTGGAAACACCATATATTTT	CASRPSSSGNTIYF
NA	TRBV7-9	TRBJ1-4	NA	TGTGCCAGCAGCTTAGGCAGCGTGGTTTTTAATGAAAAACTGTTTTTT	CASSLGSVVFNEKLFF
NA	TRBV7-9	TRBJ1-1	TRBD1	TGTGCCAGCAGCCCCGCAGGGGGTGTTGGCACTGAAGCTTTCTTT	CASSPAGGVGTEAFF
NA	TRBV19	TRBJ2-2	TRBD1	TGTGCCAGTAGTACTGAATCCGGGACAGGGGGCACCGGGGAGCTGTTTTTT	CASSTESGTGGTGELFF
NA	TRBV27	TRBJ1-5	NA	TGTGCCAGCAGGATGACATTCCTTAATCAGCCCCAGCATTTT	CASRMTFLNQPQHF
NA	TRBV12-2	TRBJ2-7	NA	TGTGCAAGTCGCTTAGCGGGCCTAGACAGGGGGTTTGTGAACTCCTACGAGCAGTACTTC	CASRLAGLDRGFVNSYEQYF
NA	TRBV5-1	TRBJ2-1	NA	TGCGCCAGCACCCCCGGATCTAGCTCCTACAATGAGCAGTTCTTC	CASTPGSSSYNEQFF
few	TRBV7-6	TRBJ2-2	TRBD2	TGTGCCAGCAGCTTTCTAGCGGGGGGGCCTGGGGAGCTGTTTTTT	CASSFLAGGPGELFF
NA	TRBV18	TRBJ1-5	NA	TGTGCCAGCTCACTTTCTTCCCGGGACAAGTTCAATCAGCCCCAGCATTTT	CASSLSSRDKFNQPQHF
NA	TRBV6-1	TRBJ2-7	NA	TGTGCCAGCAGTGGTAACTCCTACGAGCAGTACTTC	CASSGNSYEQYF
NA	TRBV7-6	TRBJ1-1	TRBD1	TGTGCCAGCAGCTTCACGACAGGGGGGGACACTGAAGCTTTCTTT	CASSFTTGGDTEAFF
NA	TRBV27	TRBJ1-5	TRBD1	TGTGCCAGCAGTTCTCAACCGGGACAGGGGGGTCAGCCCCAGCATTTT	CASSSQPGQGGQPQHF
NA	TRBV28	TRBJ2-7	TRBD2	TGTGCCAGCAGTTTAACTAGCGGACTGACCTACGAGCAGTACTTC	CASSLTSGLTYEQYF
NA	TRBV28	TRBJ1-2	TRBD1	TGTGCCAGCAGTTTTAGTGGGACAGGGAATGGCTACACCTTC	CASSFSGTGNGYTF
NA	TRBV27	TRBJ1-6	NA	TGTGCCAGCATTCTCGGGAATTCACCCCTCCACTTT	CASILGNSPLHF
NA	TRBV5-4	TRBJ2-1	TRBD1	TGTGCCAGCGGGTCCGGGCAGGGGGCGGTTGCCTACAATGAGCAGTTCTTC	CASGSGQGAVAYNEQFF
NA	TRBV27	TRBJ1-2	NA	TGTGCCAGCAGTGAATTATGGGGCTCAGGTGGCTACACCTTC	CASSELWGSGGYTF
NA	TRBV25-1	TRBJ2-5	NA	TGTGCCAGCTCCTCCACTAGAAAACAAGAGACCCAGTACTTC	CASSSTRKQETQYF
once	TRBV7-3	TRBJ2-1	NA	TGTGCCAGCAGCGCGTACAGCAACAATGAGCAGTTCTTC	CASSAYSNNEQFF
NA	TRBV18	TRBJ2-1	NA	TGTGCCAGCTCAAGGCTAGGACGGGATTACAATGAGCAGTTCTTC	CASSRLGRDYNEQFF
once	TRBV4-2	TRBJ2-2	TRBD2	TGTGCCAGCAGCCAATTTCTAGCGGGAGGGCCAGTTACCGGGGAGCTGTTTTTT	CASSQFLAGGPVTGELFF
once	TRBV11-2	TRBJ2-1	TRBD2	TGTGCCAGCAGCTTAGTTGTTAGACTAGCGGGAGACGATGAGCAGTTCTTC	CASSLVVRLAGDDEQFF
NA	TRBV6-5	TRBJ1-1	NA	TGTGCCAGCAGTAACGACAGGAGGAGGATATTGGCTTTCTTT	CASSNDRRRILAFF
NA	TRBV9	TRBJ2-1	TRBD2	TGTGCCAGCAGCAGAGAAGGGGCGGGAGTGGACAATGAGCAGTTCTTC	CASSREGAGVDNEQFF
NA	TRBV6-5	TRBJ2-7	TRBD1	TGTGCCAGCAGTACCCCCGGGACAGGGGGTGGCGAGCAGTACTTC	CASSTPGTGGGEQYF
NA	TRBV14	TRBJ2-2	NA	TGTGCCAGCAGCCCCTTTTTTAGGGGGAACACCGGGGAGCTGTTTTTT	CASSPFFRGNTGELFF
many	TRBV2	TRBJ2-7	NA	TGTGCCAGCAGAATCAGAACCTACGAGCAGTACTTC	CASRIRTYEQYF
once	TRBV7-9	TRBJ1-2	TRBD1	TGTGCCAGCAGCTTAGATTCCCCGGGACAGACCCTCTATGGCTACACCTTC	CASSLDSPGQTLYGYTF
once	TRBV15	TRBJ2-7	NA	TGTGCCACCAGCGCCAGACAGGAAAACTACGAGCAGTACTTC	CATSARQENYEQYF
NA	TRBV14	TRBJ1-3	NA	TGTGCCAGCAGCCAATTGGCGGAATCCACCATATATTTT	CASSQLAESTIYF
NA	TRBV7-5	TRBJ2-2	NA	TGTGTCAGAAGCCAGCGGGGGGGCACTGGGGAGCTGTTTTTT	CVRSQRGGTGELFF
NA	TRBV2	TRBJ2-6	NA	TGTGCCAGCAGTGGAGAACAGCCCTCTGGGGCCAACGTCCTGACTTTC	CASSGEQPSGANVLTF
NA	TRBV7-9	TRBJ2-1	NA	TGTGCCAGCAGCTTAACGGGCGGGCATGAGCAGTTCTTC	CASSLTGGHEQFF
NA	TRBV7-9	TRBJ2-1	TRBD2	TGTGCCAGCAGCACCCGGACTAGCGGGGGTAATGAGCAGTTCTTC	CASSTRTSGGNEQFF
NA	TRBV19	TRBJ2-1	NA	TGTGCCAGTAGTATAGGTCGACAGCCCGATGAGCAGTTCTTC	CASSIGRQPDEQFF
NA	TRBV4-1	TRBJ1-2	TRBD1	TGCGCCAGCAGCCAAGAGGAAAGGGGGCACTATGGCTACACCTTC	CASSQEERGHYGYTF
NA	TRBV5-1	TRBJ1-2	NA	TGCGCCAGCAGCTTGGGAGGTGACTATGGCTACACCTTC	CASSLGGDYGYTF
once	TRBV12-1	TRBJ1-1	NA	TGTGCCAGCAGCTTTCGCGACAGGGCGAACACTGAAGCTTTCTTT	CASSFRDRANTEAFF
NA	TRBV27	TRBJ1-1	NA	TGTGCCAGCAGTCCACGAACGACAGGAGGGAACACTGAAGCTTTCTTT	CASSPRTTGGNTEAFF
NA	TRBV9	TRBJ2-1	NA	TGTGCCAGCAGCTCAAACAATGAGCAGTTCTTC	CASSSNNEQFF
once	TRBV25-1	TRBJ1-6	NA	TGTGCCAGCAGTGAATTTTATGGCATTAATTCACCCCTCCACTTT	CASSEFYGINSPLHF
NA	TRBV6-5	TRBJ2-5	NA	TGTGCCAGCAGTTACGCGGGACAGCTTAGCCAAGAGACCCAGTACTTC	CASSYAGQLSQETQYF
NA	TRBV7-9	TRBJ2-7	TRBD2	TGTGCCAGCAGCTTAGGACTAGCGGGAGAGCCTCAGTACTTC	CASSLGLAGEPQYF
NA	TRBV5-1	TRBJ1-1	NA	TGCGCCAGCCTTCCGGGAGGGACGAACACTGAAGCTTTCTTT	CASLPGGTNTEAFF
NA	TRBV18	TRBJ1-1	TRBD1	TGTGCCAGCTCATCGCTCGGGACAGGGGGACGGAACACTGAAGCTTTCTTT	CASSSLGTGGRNTEAFF
once	TRBV30	TRBJ1-4	NA	TGTGCCTGGAAGGAGGTTAATGAAAAACTGTTTTTT	CAWKEVNEKLFF